One sample yielded the 21 T cell receptor beta chains listed below, sequenced in a study of T cells expressing NK-cell markers. Using the 5' RACE reads, TCRdb records one entry per CDR3 protein without DNA. This repertoire includes 500,000 to 700,000 distinct CDR3 sequences. The sample was blood T cells: a sorted CD56 or NKG2C T cell subset, CD4+ or CD8+ T cells, or bulk PBMC T cells (not recorded which). The receptors derive from a man younger than 35 in good health.

The rearrangement uses TRBV7-9 and TRBJ2-5; lacking DNA, the TRBD2 call made by TCRdb goes unchecked. The CDR3 consists of 15 residues. CDR1 and CDR2 (germline): SEHNR, FQNEAQ (reference sequence). The CDR3 is CASSWGTSGSKTQYF.

The V gene is TRBV5-1, the J gene TRBJ2-1; checking the TCRdb D call of TRBD1 is not possible without DNA. Germline CDR1 is SGHRS and CDR2 is YFSETQ. This CDR3 is 14 amino acids long. CDR3 region: CASSEQGLYNEQFF.

The chain employs TRBV4-3 and TRBJ1-1. The length of the CDR3 is 16 residues. Germline CDR1 is LGHNA and CDR2 is YSLEER. The CDR3 spells CASSQDRNGLNTEAFF.

The gene calls are TRBV7-2 and TRBJ2-3; the TRBD2 assignment by TCRdb is unverifiable without DNA. The germline gives CDR1 SGHTA, CDR2 FQGNSA. The length of the CDR3 is 14 residues. The CDR3 loop is CASSSRMTSSTQYF.

CDR3 amino acids: CASSPQTGDEQYF. V is TRBV18 and J is TRBJ2-7; TCRdb names TRBD1, which stays unverified in the absence of DNA. This CDR3 is 13 amino acids long. Germline values: CDR1 KGHSH, CDR2 LQKENI.

This sequence joins TRBV12-3 or TRBV12-4 and TRBJ2-1. The CDR3 consists of 12 residues. The CDR3 is CASGAYSFEQFF.

This chain uses TRBV29-1 with TRBJ1-4; the TRBD1 assignment by TCRdb is unverifiable without DNA. The CDR3 is 14 amino acids. Germline V lookup: CDR1 SQVTM, CDR2 ANQGSEA. CDR3 region: CSVDRTGGGEKLFF.

The gene calls are TRBV18 and TRBJ2-1. The V gene's germline CDR1 is KGHSH and CDR2 LQKENI. This CDR3 spans 16 amino acids. CDR3: CASSSPWRARYNEQFF.

The rearrangement joins TRBV20-1 to TRBJ2-7; checking the TCRdb D call of TRBD2 is not possible without DNA. The germline V gene encodes CDR1 DFQATT and CDR2 SNEGSKA (reference sequence). CDR3 length: 13 residues. This chain's CDR3 is CSSSMGVVREQYF.

The J gene is TRBJ1-5, the V gene TRBV12-3 or TRBV12-4. This CDR3 contains 14 residues. CDR3 loop: CASSFRWENQPQHF.

CDR3 protein: CATSGSGTPVVNTQYF. This chain uses TRBV24-1 with TRBJ2-3; TCRdb selects TRBD1, and the lack of DNA leaves this call unchecked. The CDR3 spans 16 residues. Germline V gives CDR1 KGHDR, CDR2 SFDVKD.

The chain is built from TRBV4-3 and TRBJ2-7. Germline assignment: CDR1 LGHNA and CDR2 YSLEER. The CDR3 contains 15 residues. CDR3 residues: CASSQDLASTYEQYF.

The chain links TRBV12-3 or TRBV12-4 to TRBJ1-3; no DNA is available, so the TRBD1 call from TCRdb remains unchecked. The CDR3 sequence is 13 residues long. The CDR3 spells CASNLGVGNTIYF.

The V gene is TRBV6-1, the J gene TRBJ2-2; TCRdb lists TRBD1, though no DNA is available to test this call. CDR3 length: 20 residues. Germline lookup yields CDR1 MNHNS and CDR2 SASEGT. The CDR3 is CASSEGPNSALRVRTGELFF.

The gene calls are TRBV29-1 and TRBJ2-6; checking the TCRdb D call of TRBD1 is not possible without DNA. The CDR3 has 16 residues. The germline gives CDR1 SQVTM, CDR2 ANQGSEA. CDR3 region: CSVAATGGSGANVLTF.

V usage is TRBV30 and J usage is TRBJ1-1; TCRdb's assignment of TRBD1 cannot be checked, as there is no DNA. There are 13 residues in the CDR3. CDR1 GTSNPN and CDR2 SVGIG come from the germline V gene (reference sequence). CDR3 sequence reads: CAWRDQGWTEAFF.

The chain has TRBV7-9 and TRBJ1-1. The CDR3 has 14 amino acids. Per the germline V gene, CDR1 is SEHNR and CDR2 is FQNEAQ (reference sequence). CDR3 protein: CASSFLGGEAEAFF.

This rearrangement joins TRBV6-5 to TRBJ1-6; TCRdb returns TRBD1, unconfirmable since there is no DNA. This CDR3 contains 15 residues. CDR1 MNHEY and CDR2 SVGAGI come from the germline V gene. CDR3 loop: CASSLGTGGNSPLHF.

The chain employs TRBV9 and TRBJ2-3; TCRdb returns TRBD2, unconfirmable since there is no DNA. Germline V gene data show CDR1 as SGDLS and CDR2 as YYNGEE. The CDR3 runs to 18 residues. CDR3: CASSPQPLAGVRADTQYF.

This chain connects TRBV27 to TRBJ1-6; TCRdb returns TRBD1, unconfirmable since there is no DNA. Germline-derived CDR1 and CDR2 are MNHEY and SMNVEV (reference sequence). The CDR3 runs to 17 residues. CDR3 protein: CASSQFRSTGANSPLHF.

The rearrangement links TRBV7-2 to TRBJ2-7. Germline CDR1 reads SGHTA; CDR2 reads FQGNSA. CDR3 size: 15 residues. CDR3 amino acids: CASSLGADASYEQYF.